Below are 2 T cell receptor beta chains sequenced from a single sample in a study of human T cells and chemical hapten exposure. Time point here: patch test 3, about 24 weeks after DPC sensitization. Treatment defined: therapeutic diphenylcyclopropenone sensitization with weekly scalp DPC. From the RACE reads, TCRdb called clonotypes with MiXCR, one entry per CDR3 protein. The repertoire includes about 200,000 distinct CDR3 sequences, about 25% of them detected once, and about 2.5% sits in the top ten. The source material was whole blood, sampled in connection with sensitization to the hapten diphenylcyclopropenone (DPC). The receptors here all came from a middle-aged woman with alopecia areata. Some clones in this sample may be carry-over from other donors' samples.

The chain has TRBV27 and TRBJ2-7, with TRBD1 matching 8 bases. The V and J ends lost 5 bases and 0 bases, in that order; junction bases with no gene match: 3. CDR1 and CDR2 (germline): MNHEY, SMNVEV (reference sequence). The CDR3 is 14 amino acids. CDR3 DNA sequence: TGTGCCAGCAGTATACAGGGGGGCTCCTACGAGCAGTACTTC. Translating gives CASSIQGGSYEQYF.

At least ten counts were recorded for this clonotype. The chain employs TRBV19 and TRBJ2-1, with D perhaps TRBD2 (6 bases). The V gene's germline CDR1 is LNHDA and CDR2 SQIVND (reference sequence). The V and J ends lost 2 bases and 10 bases respectively, with 15 bases between them. CDR3 length: 14 residues. CDR3 sequence reads: CASSILGLPVEQFF. CDR3 coding DNA: TGTGCCAGTAGTATATTGGGACTGCCTGTCGAGCAGTTCTTC. The full variable domain, rest sourced from reference TRBV19 and TRBJ2-1, is DGGITQSPKYLFRKEGQNVTLSCEQNLNHDAMYWYRQDPGQGLRLIYYSQIVNDFQKGDIAEGYSVSREKKESFPLTVTSAQKNPTAFYLCASSILGLPVEQFFGPGTRLTVL.